This TCR beta chain was identified during a study of read filtering for tumor transcriptome and immune sequencing. Germline CDR1 SGHNT, CDR2 YENEEA. This CDR3 comprises 15 residues. The V gene end was trimmed by 1 base and the J gene end by 1 base; junction bases not matched to a gene: 3. This clonotype was seen many times. From around 0.4 ug of RNA, a library with molecular barcoded alpha/delta and beta/gamma adaptors was made. TCRdb re-called the reads through MiXCR, storing one row per CDR3 protein. The sample yields some 38,000 distinct CDR3 sequences, 14% seen once. The chain combines TRBV11-3 with TRBJ1-1; 7 nucleotides match TRBD1. The sample taken for sequencing was a population of CD138-negative cells sorted from bone marrow. The origin of this receptor is a donor at least 40 years old with multiple myeloma. The CDR3 nucleotides read TGTGCCAGCAGCTTAGGGGACAGTTCGAACACTGAAGCTTTCTTT. Encoded protein: CASSLGDSSNTEAFF.